This TCR beta chain was captured by sequencing in a study of OX40 agonist ivuxolimab in advanced cancers. Study as a whole: Patients enrolled in dose escalation were diagnosed with hepatocellular carcinoma, melanoma, renal cell or head and neck cancer. General study findings and limits: Clones of CD4+ and CD8+ blood T cells grew by week 6 at doses of 0.1 to 3.0 mg/kg.

As regards this clone: The antigen remains undetermined.

TCRdb's table, derived via immunoSEQ multiplex PCR, lists solely in-frame clones and lacks some. The data hold 30,000 to 40,000 clones, with 80% observed a single time. Baseline, cycle 4 day 1, and cycle 7 day 1 were the blood sampling points. CDR1 is SGHVS, CDR2 FNYEAQ, per germline. V shed 3 bases, J shed 2 bases, and the junction held 1 base outside the gene matches. The CDR3 runs 15 residues. The chain couples TRBV7-6 to TRBJ1-2; TRBD1 agrees at 12 bases. The material sequenced was CD4+ or CD8+ T cells sorted from blood, taken in a trial of the OX40 agonist ivuxolimab. The clonotype originates from an adult with an advanced solid tumor such as melanoma, head and neck, liver or kidney cancer. CDR3 DNA: TGTGCCAGCAGCTTGGGACAGGGGGCGAACTATGGCTACACCTTC. Protein sequence: CASSLGQGANYGYTF.